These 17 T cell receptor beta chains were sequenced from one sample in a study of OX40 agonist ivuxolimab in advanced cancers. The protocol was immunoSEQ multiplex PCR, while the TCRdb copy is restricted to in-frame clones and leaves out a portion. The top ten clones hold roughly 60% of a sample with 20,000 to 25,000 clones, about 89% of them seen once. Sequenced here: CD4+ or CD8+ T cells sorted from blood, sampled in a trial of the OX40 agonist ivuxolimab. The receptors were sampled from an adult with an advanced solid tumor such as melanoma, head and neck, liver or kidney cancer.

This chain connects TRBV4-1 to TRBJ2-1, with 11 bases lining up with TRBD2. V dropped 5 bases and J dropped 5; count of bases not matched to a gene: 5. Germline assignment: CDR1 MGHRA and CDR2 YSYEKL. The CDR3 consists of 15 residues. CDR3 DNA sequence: TGCGCCAGCAGCAGAATAGCGGGGGGGGACAATGAGCAGTTCTTC. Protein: CASSRIAGGDNEQFF.

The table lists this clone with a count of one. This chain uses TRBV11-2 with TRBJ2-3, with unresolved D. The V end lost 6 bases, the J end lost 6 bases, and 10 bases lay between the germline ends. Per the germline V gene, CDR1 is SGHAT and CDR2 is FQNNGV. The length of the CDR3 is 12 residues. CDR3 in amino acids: CASRYFGDTQYF. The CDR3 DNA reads TGTGCCAGCAGGTACTTTGGGGATACGCAGTATTTT.

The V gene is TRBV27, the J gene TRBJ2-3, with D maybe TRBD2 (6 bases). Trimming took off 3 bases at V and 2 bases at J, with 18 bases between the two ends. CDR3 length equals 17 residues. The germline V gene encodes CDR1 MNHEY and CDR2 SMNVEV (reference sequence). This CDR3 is CASSFLGGLPDTDTQYF. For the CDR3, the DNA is TGTGCCAGCAGTTTCCTCGGGGGACTCCCGGACACAGATACGCAGTATTTT.

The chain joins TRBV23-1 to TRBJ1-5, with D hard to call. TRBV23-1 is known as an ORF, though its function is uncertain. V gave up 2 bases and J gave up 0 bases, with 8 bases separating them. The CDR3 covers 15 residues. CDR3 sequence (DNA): TGCGCCAGCAGTCAAATGCGGGCTAGCAATCAGCCCCAGCATTTT. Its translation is CASSQMRASNQPQHF.

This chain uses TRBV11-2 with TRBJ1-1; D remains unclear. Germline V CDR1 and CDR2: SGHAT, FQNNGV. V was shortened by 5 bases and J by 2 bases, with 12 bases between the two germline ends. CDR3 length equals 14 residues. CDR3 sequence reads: CASSPIRVNTEAFF. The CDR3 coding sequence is TGTGCCAGCAGCCCGATCCGGGTAAACACTGAAGCTTTCTTT.

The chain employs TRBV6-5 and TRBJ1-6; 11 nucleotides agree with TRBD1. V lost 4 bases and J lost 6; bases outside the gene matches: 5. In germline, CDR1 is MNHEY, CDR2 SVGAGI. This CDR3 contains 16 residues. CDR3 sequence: CASSSSGTGGNSPLHF. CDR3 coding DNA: TGTGCCAGCAGTTCCTCCGGGACAGGGGGTAATTCACCCCTCCACTTT.

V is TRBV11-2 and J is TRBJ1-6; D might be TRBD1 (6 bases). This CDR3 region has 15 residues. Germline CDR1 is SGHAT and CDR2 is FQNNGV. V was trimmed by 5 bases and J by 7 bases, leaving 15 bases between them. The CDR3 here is CASSRNTGYNSPLHF. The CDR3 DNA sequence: TGTGCCAGCAGCCGCAATACAGGGTACAATTCACCCCTCCACTTT.

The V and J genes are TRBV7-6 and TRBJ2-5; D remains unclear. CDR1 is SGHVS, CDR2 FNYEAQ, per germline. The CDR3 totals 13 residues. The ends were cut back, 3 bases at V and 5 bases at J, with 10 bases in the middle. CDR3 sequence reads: CASSLSFEETQYF. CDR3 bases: TGTGCCAGCAGCTTGAGCTTCGAGGAGACCCAGTACTTC.

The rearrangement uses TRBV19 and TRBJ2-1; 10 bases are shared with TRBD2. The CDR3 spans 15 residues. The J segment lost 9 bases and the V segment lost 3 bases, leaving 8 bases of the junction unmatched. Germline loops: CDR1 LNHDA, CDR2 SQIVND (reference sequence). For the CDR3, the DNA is TGTGCCAGTAGTATCGGGGCTAGCGGGGGATCTGAGCAGTTCTTC. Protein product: CASSIGASGGSEQFF.

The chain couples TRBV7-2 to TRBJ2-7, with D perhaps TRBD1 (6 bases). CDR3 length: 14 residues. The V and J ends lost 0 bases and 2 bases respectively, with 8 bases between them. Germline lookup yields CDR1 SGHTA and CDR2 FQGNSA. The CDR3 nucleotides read TGTGCCAGCAGCTTAGCAGGGGGAACCTACGAGCAGTACTTC. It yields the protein CASSLAGGTYEQYF.

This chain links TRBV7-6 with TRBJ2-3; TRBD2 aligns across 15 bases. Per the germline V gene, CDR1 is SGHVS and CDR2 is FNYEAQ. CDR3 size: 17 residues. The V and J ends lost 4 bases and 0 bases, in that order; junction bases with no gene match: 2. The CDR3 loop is CASSWTSGGASTDTQYF. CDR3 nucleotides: TGTGCCAGCAGCTGGACTAGCGGGGGGGCGAGCACAGATACGCAGTATTTT.

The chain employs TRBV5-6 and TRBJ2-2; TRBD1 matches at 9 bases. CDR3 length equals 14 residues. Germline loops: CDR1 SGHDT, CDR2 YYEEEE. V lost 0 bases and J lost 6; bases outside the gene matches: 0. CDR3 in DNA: TGTGCCAGCAGCTTGGGGACAGGGGCCGGGGAGCTGTTTTTT. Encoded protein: CASSLGTGAGELFF. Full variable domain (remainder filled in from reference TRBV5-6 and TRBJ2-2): DAGVTQSPTHLIKTRGQQVTLRCSPKSGHDTVSWYQQALGQGPQFIFQYYEEEERQRGNFPDRFSGHQFPNYSSELNVNALLLGDSALYLCASSLGTGAGELFFGEGSRLTVL.

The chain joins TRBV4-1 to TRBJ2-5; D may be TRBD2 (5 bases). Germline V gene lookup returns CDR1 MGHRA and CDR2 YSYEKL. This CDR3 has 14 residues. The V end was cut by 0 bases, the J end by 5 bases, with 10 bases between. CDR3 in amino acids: CASSQDGSVETQYF. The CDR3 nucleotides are TGCGCCAGCAGCCAAGACGGTAGCGTGGAGACCCAGTACTTC.

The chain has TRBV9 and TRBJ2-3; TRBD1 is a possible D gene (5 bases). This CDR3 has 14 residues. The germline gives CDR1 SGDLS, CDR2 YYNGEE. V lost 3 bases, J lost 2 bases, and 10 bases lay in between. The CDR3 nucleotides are TGTGCCAGCAGCGAGGGGCCCCCCACAGATACGCAGTATTTT. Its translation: CASSEGPPTDTQYF.

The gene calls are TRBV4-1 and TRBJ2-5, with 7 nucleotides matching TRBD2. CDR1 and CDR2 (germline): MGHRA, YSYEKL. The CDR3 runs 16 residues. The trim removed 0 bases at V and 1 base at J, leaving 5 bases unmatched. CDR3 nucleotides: TGCGCCAGCAGCCAAGATAGGAGCGGGGCCCAAGAGACCCAGTACTTC. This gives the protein CASSQDRSGAQETQYF.

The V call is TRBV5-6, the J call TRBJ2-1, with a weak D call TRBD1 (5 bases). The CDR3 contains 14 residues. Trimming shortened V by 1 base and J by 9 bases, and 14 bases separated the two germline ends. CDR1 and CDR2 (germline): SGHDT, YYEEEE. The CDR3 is CASSLQQGWAEQFF. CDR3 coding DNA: TGTGCCAGCAGCTTGCAGCAGGGATGGGCTGAGCAGTTCTTC.

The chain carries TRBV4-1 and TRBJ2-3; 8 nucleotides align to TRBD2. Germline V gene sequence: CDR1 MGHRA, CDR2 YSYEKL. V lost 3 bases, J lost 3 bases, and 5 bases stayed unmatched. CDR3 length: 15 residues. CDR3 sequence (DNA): TGCGCCAGCAGCCACGGGACTAGACTGACAGATACGCAGTATTTT. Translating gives CASSHGTRLTDTQYF.